The following is a T cell receptor (beta chain) sequence with its context. In the study's own analysis: By means of reference gene primer amplification, nucleated cell counts were estimated. Method: immunoSEQ multiplex PCR; TCRdb's copy keeps in-frame clones and lacks some. The V and J calls and clone size were taken over from that table, and D and trimming were inferred from the DNA. Counted here are roughly 250,000 clones, roughly 90% occurring once; the ten biggest clones make up around 0.8%. The sample originates from a study of blood T cell repertoires in COVID-19. At the level of the study: The United States, Italy and Spain were the sources of the acute and convalescent COVID-19 samples. Sources were T cells, B-cell-depleted T cells, or PBMCs; the material itself was cDNA or gDNA.

The CDR3 spans 15 residues. The germline V and J ends were trimmed by 6 bases and 7 bases, with 19 bases remaining between them. Germline values: CDR1 SGHVS, CDR2 FNYEAQ. This chain uses TRBV7-6 with TRBJ2-1; possible D gene TRBD2, 6 bases. The sequenced sample consisted of peripheral blood. The TCR sequence derives from a woman aged 30 to 39 with acute or convalescent COVID-19. The CDR3 here is CASSLFTGDGNEQFF. The DNA for the CDR3 is TGTGCCAGCAGTCTCTTTACGGGAGATGGGAATGAGCAGTTCTTC.